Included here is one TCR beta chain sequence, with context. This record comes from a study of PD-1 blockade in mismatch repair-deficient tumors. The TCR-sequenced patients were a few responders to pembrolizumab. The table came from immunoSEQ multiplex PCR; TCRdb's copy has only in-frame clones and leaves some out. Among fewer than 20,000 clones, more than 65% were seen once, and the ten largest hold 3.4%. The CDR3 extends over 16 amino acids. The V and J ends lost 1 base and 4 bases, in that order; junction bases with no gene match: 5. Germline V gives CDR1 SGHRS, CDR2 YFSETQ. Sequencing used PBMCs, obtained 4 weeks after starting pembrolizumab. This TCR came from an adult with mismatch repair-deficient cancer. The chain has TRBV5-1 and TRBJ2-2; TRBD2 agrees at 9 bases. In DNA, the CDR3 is TGCGCCAGCAGCTTGTCTCTAGCGGGAAGCACCGGGGAGCTGTTTTTT. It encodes CASSLSLAGSTGELFF. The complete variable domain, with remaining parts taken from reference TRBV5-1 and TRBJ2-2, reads KAGVTQTPRYLIKTRGQQVTLSCSPISGHRSVSWYQQTPGQGLQFLFEYFSETQRNKGNFPGRFSGRQFSNSRSEMNVSTLELGDSALYLCASSLSLAGSTGELFFGEGSRLTVL.